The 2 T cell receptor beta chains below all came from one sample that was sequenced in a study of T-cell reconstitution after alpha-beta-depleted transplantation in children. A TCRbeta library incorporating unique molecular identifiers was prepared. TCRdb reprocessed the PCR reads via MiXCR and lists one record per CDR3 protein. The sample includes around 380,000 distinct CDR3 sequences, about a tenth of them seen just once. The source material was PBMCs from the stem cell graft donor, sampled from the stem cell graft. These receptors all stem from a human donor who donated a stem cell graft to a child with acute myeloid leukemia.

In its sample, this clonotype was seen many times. The DNA of the CDR3 is TGCGCCAGCAGCTTAATGGGACAGGGAAATCAGCCCCAGCATTTT. Translating it yields CASSLMGQGNQPQHF. V is TRBV5-1 and J is TRBJ1-5, with 9 bases lining up with TRBD1. CDR3 length: 15 residues. The ends lost 2 bases at V and 4 bases at J; junction bases unmatched: 4. CDR1 is SGHRS, CDR2 YFSETQ, per germline.

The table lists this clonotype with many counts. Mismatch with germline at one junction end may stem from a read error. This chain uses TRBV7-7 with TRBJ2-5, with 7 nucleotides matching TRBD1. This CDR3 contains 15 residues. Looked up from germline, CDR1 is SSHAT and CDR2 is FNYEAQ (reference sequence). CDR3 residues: CASSPPDRLIETQYF. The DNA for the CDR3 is TGTGCTAGCAGCCCCCCGGACAGGTTGATCGAGACCCAGTACTTC.